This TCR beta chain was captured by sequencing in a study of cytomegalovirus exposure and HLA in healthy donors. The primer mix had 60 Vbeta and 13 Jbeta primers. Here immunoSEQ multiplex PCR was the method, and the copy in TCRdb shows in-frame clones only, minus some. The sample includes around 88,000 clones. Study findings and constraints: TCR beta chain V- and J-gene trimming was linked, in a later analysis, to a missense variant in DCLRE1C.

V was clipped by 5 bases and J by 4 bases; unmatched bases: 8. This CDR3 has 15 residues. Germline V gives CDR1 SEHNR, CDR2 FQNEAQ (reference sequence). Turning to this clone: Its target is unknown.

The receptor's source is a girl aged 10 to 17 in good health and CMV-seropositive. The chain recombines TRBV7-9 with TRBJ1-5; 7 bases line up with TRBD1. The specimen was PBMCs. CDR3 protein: CASSPGGQSNQPQHF. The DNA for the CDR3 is TGTGCCAGCAGCCCCGGGGGACAGTCTAATCAGCCCCAGCATTTT.